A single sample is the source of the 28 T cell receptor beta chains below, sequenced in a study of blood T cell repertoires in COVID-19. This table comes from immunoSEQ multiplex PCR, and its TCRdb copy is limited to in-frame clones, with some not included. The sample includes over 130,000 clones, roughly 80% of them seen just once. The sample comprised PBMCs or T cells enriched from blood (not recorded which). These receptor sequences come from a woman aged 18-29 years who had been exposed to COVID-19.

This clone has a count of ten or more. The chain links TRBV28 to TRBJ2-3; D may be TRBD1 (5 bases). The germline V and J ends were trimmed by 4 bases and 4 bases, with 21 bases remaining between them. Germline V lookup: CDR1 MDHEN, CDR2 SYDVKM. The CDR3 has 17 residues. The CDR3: CASSSALKMTDSDTQYF. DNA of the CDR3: TGTGCCAGCAGTTCCGCACTTAAGATGACAGATTCAGATACGCAGTATTTT.

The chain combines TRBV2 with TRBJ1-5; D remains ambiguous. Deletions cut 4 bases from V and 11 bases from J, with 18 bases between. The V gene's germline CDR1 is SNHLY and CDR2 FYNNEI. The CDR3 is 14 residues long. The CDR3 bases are TGTGCCAGCAGTGGCGAGAAGTCGGGTTCGGCCCAGCATTTT. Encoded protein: CASSGEKSGSAQHF. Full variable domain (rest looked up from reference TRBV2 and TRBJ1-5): EPEVTQTPSHQVTQMGQEVILRCVPISNHLYFYWYRQILGQKVEFLVSFYNNEISEKSEIFDDQFSVERPDGSNFTLKIRSTKLEDSAMYFCASSGEKSGSAQHFGDGTRLSIL.

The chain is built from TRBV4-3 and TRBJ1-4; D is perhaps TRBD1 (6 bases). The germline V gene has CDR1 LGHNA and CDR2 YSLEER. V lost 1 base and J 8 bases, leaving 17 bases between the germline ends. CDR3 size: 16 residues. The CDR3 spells CASSQGPSRGGEKLFF. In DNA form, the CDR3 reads TGCGCCAGCAGCCAAGGCCCTTCCAGGGGCGGCGAAAAACTGTTTTTT.

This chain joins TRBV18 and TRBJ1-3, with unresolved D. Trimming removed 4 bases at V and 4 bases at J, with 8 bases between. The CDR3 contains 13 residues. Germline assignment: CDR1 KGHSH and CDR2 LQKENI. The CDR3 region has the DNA TGTGCCAGCTCACTTGCGGGGGGAAACACCATATATTTT. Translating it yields CASSLAGGNTIYF.

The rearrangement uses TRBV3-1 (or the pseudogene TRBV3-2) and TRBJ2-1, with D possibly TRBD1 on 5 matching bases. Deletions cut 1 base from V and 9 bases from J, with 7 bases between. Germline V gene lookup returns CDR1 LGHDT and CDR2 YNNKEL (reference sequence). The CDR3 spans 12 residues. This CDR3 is CASSQVTAEQFF. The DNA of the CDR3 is TGTGCCAGCAGCCAAGTGACAGCTGAGCAGTTCTTC.

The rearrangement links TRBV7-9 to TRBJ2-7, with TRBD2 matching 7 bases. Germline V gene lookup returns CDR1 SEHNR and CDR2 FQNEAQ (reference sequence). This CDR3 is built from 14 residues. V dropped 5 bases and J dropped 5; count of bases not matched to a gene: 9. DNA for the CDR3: TGTGCCAGCAGCACCACCGGGACTACCAACGAGCAGTACTTC. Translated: CASSTTGTTNEQYF.

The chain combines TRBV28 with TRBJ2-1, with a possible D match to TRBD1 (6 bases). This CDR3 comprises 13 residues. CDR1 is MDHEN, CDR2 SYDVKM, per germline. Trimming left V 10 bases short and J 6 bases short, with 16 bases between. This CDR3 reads CATDLTGINEQFF. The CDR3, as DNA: TGTGCCACCGACTTAACAGGGATCAATGAGCAGTTCTTC. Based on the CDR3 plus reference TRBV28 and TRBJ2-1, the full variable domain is DVKVTQSSRYLVKRTGEKVFLECVQDMDHENMFWYRQDPGLGLRLIYFSYDVKMKEKGDIPEGYSVSREKKERFSLILESASTNQTSMYLCATDLTGINEQFFGPGTRLTVL.

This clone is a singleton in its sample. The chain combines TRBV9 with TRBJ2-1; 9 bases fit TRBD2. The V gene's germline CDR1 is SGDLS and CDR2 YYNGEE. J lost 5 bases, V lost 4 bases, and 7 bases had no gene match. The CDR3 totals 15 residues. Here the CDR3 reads CASSPRIAGDNEQFF. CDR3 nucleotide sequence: TGTGCCAGCAGCCCCCGGATAGCGGGAGACAATGAGCAGTTCTTC.

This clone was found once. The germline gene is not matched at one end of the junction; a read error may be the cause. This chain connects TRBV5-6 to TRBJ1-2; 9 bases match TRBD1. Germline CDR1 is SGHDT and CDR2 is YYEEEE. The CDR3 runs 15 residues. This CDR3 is CASSPLGQGNDGYTF. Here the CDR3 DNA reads TGTGCCAGCAGCCCGTTGGGACAGGGTAACGATGGCTACACCTTC.

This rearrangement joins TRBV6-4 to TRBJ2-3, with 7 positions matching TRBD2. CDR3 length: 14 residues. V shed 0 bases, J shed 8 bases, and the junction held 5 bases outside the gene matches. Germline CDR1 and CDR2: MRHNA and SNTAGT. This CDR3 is CASSDSSGGGTQYF. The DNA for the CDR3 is TGTGCCAGCAGTGACTCGTCGGGAGGAGGTACGCAGTATTTT.

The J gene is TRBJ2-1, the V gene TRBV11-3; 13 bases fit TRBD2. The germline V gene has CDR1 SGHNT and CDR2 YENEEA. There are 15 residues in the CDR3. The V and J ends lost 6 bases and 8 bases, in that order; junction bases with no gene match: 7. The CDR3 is CASRAGTSGTDEQFF. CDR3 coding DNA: TGTGCCAGCAGAGCCGGGACTAGCGGGACGGATGAGCAGTTCTTC.

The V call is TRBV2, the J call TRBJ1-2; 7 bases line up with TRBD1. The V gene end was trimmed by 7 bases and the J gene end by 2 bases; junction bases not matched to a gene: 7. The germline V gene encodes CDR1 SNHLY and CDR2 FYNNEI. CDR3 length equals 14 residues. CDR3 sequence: CASKTGQLNYGYTF. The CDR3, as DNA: TGTGCCAGCAAAACGGGACAGTTAAACTATGGCTACACCTTC.

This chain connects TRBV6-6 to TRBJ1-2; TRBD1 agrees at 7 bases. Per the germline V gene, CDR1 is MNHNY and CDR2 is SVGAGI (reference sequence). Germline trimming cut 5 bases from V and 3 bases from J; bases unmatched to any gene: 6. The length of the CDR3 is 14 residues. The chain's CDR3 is CASSTRDRDYGYTF. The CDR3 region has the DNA TGTGCCAGCAGTACCCGGGACAGAGACTATGGCTACACCTTC.

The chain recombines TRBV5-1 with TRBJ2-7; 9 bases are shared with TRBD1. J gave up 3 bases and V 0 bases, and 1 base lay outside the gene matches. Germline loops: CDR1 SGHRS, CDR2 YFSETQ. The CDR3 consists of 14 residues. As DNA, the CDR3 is TGCGCCAGCAGCTTGGAGGGACAGGGCTACGAGCAGTACTTC. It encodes CASSLEGQGYEQYF.

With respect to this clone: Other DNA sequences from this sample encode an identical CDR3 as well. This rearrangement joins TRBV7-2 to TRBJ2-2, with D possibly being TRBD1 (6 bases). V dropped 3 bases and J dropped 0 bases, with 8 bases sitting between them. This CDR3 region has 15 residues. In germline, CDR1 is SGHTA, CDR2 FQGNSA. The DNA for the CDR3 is TGTGCCAGCAGCTTTCAGGGGACGAACACCGGGGAGCTGTTTTTT. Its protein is CASSFQGTNTGELFF.

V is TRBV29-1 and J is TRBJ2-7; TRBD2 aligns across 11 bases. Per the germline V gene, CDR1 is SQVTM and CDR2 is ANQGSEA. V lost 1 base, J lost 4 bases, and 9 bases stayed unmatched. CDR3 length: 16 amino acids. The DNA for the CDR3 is TGCAGCGTTGAAGGGAGTGGGACTAGCGGAGATTACGAGCAGTACTTC. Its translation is CSVEGSGTSGDYEQYF.

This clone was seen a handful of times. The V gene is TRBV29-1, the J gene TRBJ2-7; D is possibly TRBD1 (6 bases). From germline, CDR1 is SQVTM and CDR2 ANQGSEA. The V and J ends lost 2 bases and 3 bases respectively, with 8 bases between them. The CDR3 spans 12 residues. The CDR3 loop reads CSVENRDYEQYF. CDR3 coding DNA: TGCAGCGTTGAAAACAGGGACTACGAGCAGTACTTC.

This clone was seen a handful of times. The DNA of the CDR3 is TGTGCCAGCGGACCAGCCGGGACAGGGGCAGGGGTCTATGGCTACACCTTC. Translation: CASGPAGTGAGVYGYTF. The chain carries TRBV11-2 and TRBJ1-2; 10 bases are shared with TRBD1. CDR3 length equals 17 residues. The V gene's germline CDR1 is SGHAT and CDR2 FQNNGV. V shed 8 bases, J shed 4 bases, and the junction held 16 bases outside the gene matches.

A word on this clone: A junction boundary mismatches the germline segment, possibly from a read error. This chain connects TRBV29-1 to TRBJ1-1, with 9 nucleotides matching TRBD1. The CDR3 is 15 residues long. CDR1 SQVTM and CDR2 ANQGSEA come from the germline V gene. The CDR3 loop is CSVKEQGARNTEAFF. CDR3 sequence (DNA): TGCAGCGTTAAAGAACAGGGGGCGCGCAACACTGAAGCTTTCTTT.

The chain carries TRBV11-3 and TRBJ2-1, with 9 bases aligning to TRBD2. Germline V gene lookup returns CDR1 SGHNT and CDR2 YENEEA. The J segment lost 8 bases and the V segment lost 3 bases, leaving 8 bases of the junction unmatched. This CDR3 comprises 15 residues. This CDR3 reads CASSFRGRAIDEQFF. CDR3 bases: TGTGCCAGCAGCTTCCGCGGGAGGGCCATCGATGAGCAGTTCTTC.

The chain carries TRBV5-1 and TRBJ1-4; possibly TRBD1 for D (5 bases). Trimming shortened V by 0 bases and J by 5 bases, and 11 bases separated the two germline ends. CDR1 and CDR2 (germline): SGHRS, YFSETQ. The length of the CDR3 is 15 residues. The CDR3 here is CASSLGARANEKLFF. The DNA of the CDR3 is TGCGCCAGCAGCTTGGGGGCCAGGGCAAATGAAAAACTGTTTTTT.

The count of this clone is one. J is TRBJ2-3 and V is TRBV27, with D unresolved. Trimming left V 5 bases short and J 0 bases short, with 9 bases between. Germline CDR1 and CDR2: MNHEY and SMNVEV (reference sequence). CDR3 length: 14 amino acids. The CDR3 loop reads CASSHTASTDTQYF. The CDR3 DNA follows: TGTGCCAGCAGTCACACAGCTAGCACAGATACGCAGTATTTT.

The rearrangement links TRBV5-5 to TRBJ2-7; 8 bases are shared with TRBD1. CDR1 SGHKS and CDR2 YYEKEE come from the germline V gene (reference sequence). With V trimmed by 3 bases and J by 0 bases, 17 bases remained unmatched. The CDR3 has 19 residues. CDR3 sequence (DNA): TGTGCCAGCAGCTCTGCCATATCCCGCGGGACAGGCGACTCCTACGAGCAGTACTTC. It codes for CASSSAISRGTGDSYEQYF.

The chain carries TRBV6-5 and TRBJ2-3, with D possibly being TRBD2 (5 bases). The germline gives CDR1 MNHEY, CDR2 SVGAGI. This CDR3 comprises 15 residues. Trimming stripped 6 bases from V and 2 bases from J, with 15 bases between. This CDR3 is CASSPLERNTDTQYF. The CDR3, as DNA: TGTGCCAGCAGCCCCCTTGAGCGGAACACAGATACGCAGTATTTT.

CDR3 loop: CASSLGTGLRGYTF. DNA for the CDR3: TGCGCCAGCAGCTTGGGTACAGGGCTGCGGGGCTACACCTTC. V is TRBV5-1 and J is TRBJ1-2; perhaps TRBD1 as D (6 bases). V was shortened by 0 bases and J by 8 bases, with 14 bases between the two germline ends. Looked up from germline, CDR1 is SGHRS and CDR2 is YFSETQ. The length of the CDR3 is 14 residues.

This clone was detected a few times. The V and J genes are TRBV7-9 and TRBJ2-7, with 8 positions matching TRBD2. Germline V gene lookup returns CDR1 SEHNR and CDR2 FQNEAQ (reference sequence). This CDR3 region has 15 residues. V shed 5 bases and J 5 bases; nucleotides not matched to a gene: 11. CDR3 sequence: CASSLVSGSSHEQYF. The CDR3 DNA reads TGTGCCAGCAGCCTGGTGAGCGGGAGTAGCCACGAGCAGTACTTC.

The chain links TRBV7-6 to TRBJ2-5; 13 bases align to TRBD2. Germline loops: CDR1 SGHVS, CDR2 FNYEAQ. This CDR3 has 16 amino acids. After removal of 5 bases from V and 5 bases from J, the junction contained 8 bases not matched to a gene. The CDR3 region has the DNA TGTGCCAGCAGCCTCACTAGCGGGAGGGCCAAGGAGACCCAGTACTTC. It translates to CASSLTSGRAKETQYF.

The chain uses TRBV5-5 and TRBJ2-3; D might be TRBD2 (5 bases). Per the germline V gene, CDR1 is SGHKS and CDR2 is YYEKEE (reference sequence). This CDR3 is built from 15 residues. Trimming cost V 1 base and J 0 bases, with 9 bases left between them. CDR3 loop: CASSLRRSSTDTQYF. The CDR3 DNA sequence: TGTGCCAGCAGCTTGCGGAGGTCAAGCACAGATACGCAGTATTTT. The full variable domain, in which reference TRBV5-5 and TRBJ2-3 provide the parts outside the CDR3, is DAGVTQSPTHLIKTRGQQVTLRCSPISGHKSVSWYQQVLGQGPQFIFQYYEKEERGRGNFPDRFSARQFPNYSSELNVNALLLGDSALYLCASSLRRSSTDTQYFGPGTRLTVL.